What follows are 30 T cell receptor beta chains derived from one specimen sequenced in a study of cytomegalovirus exposure and HLA in healthy donors. The PCR was carried out with 60 Vbeta primers and 13 Jbeta primers. The data were produced by immunoSEQ multiplex PCR, yet TCRdb's version contains in-frame clones alone and is incomplete. Here the sample spans 160,000 or so clones, around 81% being singletons. The sequenced sample was PBMCs. These receptors originate from a man aged 35-49 years in good health and CMV-seronegative.

This clone was observed a handful of times. The chain has TRBV7-2 and TRBJ2-2; D is undetermined. Germline values: CDR1 SGHTA, CDR2 FQGNSA. The CDR3 spans 17 residues. The V gene lost 1 base and the J gene lost 0 bases, with 12 bases spanning the gap. The CDR3 is CASSLVVGLANTGELFF. In DNA form, the CDR3 reads TGTGCCAGCAGCTTAGTGGTGGGTCTAGCGAACACCGGGGAGCTGTTTTTT. The full variable domain, in which reference TRBV7-2 and TRBJ2-2 provide the parts outside the CDR3, is GAGVSQSPSNKVTEKGKDVELRCDPISGHTALYWYRQSLGQGLEFLIYFQGNSAPDKSGLPSDRFSAERTGGSVSTLTIQRTQQEDSAVYLCASSLVVGLANTGELFFGEGSRLTVL.

V usage is TRBV7-2 and J usage is TRBJ2-5; 13 bases map to TRBD2. Germline lookup yields CDR1 SGHTA and CDR2 FQGNSA. Germline trimming cut 1 base from V and 4 bases from J; bases unmatched to any gene: 3. The CDR3 totals 16 residues. The CDR3 DNA reads as TGTGCCAGCAGCTTAGGACTAGCGGGGGGCCGAGAGACCCAGTACTTC. Protein: CASSLGLAGGRETQYF.

This rearrangement joins TRBV30 to TRBJ1-6, with D unclear. The CDR3 extends over 16 amino acids. CDR1 is GTSNPN, CDR2 SVGIG, per germline (reference sequence). V lost 3 bases, J lost 0 bases, and 12 bases lay in between. This chain's CDR3 is CAWRGGLSSYNSPLHF. In DNA, the CDR3 is TGTGCCTGGAGGGGAGGCCTGAGCTCCTATAATTCACCCCTCCACTTT.

The chain has TRBV9 and TRBJ2-7, with D possibly TRBD2 on 5 matching bases. The CDR3 spans 14 residues. Germline-derived CDR1 and CDR2 are SGDLS and YYNGEE. V lost 0 bases and J lost 7, with 14 bases in between. CDR3 loop: CASSVEHSRGEQYF. The CDR3 DNA reads TGTGCCAGCAGCGTAGAACACTCCCGAGGGGAGCAGTACTTC.

V gene TRBV7-2 combines with J gene TRBJ2-7; 10 bases are a match to TRBD1. After removal of 3 bases from V and 6 bases from J, the junction contained 5 bases not matched to a gene. Germline lookup yields CDR1 SGHTA and CDR2 FQGNSA. The CDR3 length is 14 residues. The CDR3 coding sequence is TGTGCCAGCAGCTTCCGCGGGACAGGGGTCGAGCAGTACTTC. This encodes CASSFRGTGVEQYF.

The chain is built from TRBV16 and TRBJ1-2, with 12 bases fitting TRBD1. The ends lost 4 bases at V and 8 bases at J; junction bases unmatched: 14. There are 17 residues in the CDR3. CDR1 and CDR2 (germline): KGHSY, FQNENV. DNA for the CDR3: TGTGCCAGCAGCCTGAACTCGGGACAGGGGGCTTCCATGGGCTACACCTTC. Translation: CASSLNSGQGASMGYTF.

This rearrangement joins TRBV6-6 to TRBJ1-5, with D perhaps matching TRBD1 (5 bases). The germline CDR1 and CDR2 sequences are MNHNY and SVGAGI (reference sequence). This CDR3 region has 14 residues. The V end lost 3 bases, the J end lost 4 bases, and 10 bases lay between the germline ends. The CDR3 region has the DNA TGTGCCAGCAGTTATGCCCGGGGGAATCAGCCCCAGCATTTT. This translates into CASSYARGNQPQHF.

The chain employs TRBV7-2 and TRBJ1-3, with D uncertain. The CDR3 consists of 14 residues. In germline, CDR1 is SGHTA, CDR2 FQGNSA. With 5 bases removed from V and 2 bases from J, the gap between germline ends came to 10 bases. The CDR3 loop reads CASSPNSAGNTIYF. In DNA, the CDR3 is TGTGCCAGCAGCCCAAACTCTGCTGGAAACACCATATATTTT.

The J gene is TRBJ2-3, the V gene TRBV7-9; D gene ambiguous. V lost 5 bases, J lost 2 bases, and 5 bases lay in between. The germline CDR1 and CDR2 sequences are SEHNR and FQNEAQ (reference sequence). The CDR3 length is 12 residues. The CDR3 nucleotides are TGTGCCAGCAGCATAAACACAGATACGCAGTATTTT. This codes for CASSINTDTQYF.

The CDR3 coding sequence is TGTGCCAGCAGTAACACAGGGGGCTGGGGTGAAAAACTGTTTTTT. Protein sequence: CASSNTGGWGEKLFF. The rearrangement uses TRBV6-5 and TRBJ1-4, with 9 bases identical to TRBD1. This CDR3 is built from 15 residues. The V and J ends lost 5 bases and 7 bases, in that order; junction bases with no gene match: 8. The germline V gene encodes CDR1 MNHEY and CDR2 SVGAGI.

The chain links TRBV12-5 to TRBJ1-1, with 7 bases that match TRBD1. Trimming took 5 bases from V and 0 from J; bases not matched to a gene: 6. From germline, CDR1 is LGHNT and CDR2 FRNRAP. The CDR3 runs to 15 residues. As DNA, the CDR3 is TGTGCTAGTGGTCAGACGACAGGGATGAACACTGAAGCTTTCTTT. It specifies CASGQTTGMNTEAFF.

The chain employs TRBV5-4 and TRBJ2-1, with 11 nucleotides matching TRBD1. V trimming: 7 bases; J trimming: 6 bases; junction bases outside the gene matches: 9. The length of the CDR3 is 15 residues. Looked up from germline, CDR1 is SGHNT and CDR2 is YYREEE (reference sequence). CDR3 sequence reads: CASGTPGQGGNEQFF. Here the CDR3 DNA reads TGTGCCAGCGGAACACCGGGACAGGGGGGCAATGAGCAGTTCTTC.

The V gene is TRBV6-5, the J gene TRBJ1-5; D is possibly TRBD1 (6 bases). With 8 bases removed from V and 3 bases from J, the gap between germline ends came to 17 bases. Per germline, CDR1 MNHEY and CDR2 SVGAGI. This CDR3 is built from 15 residues. CDR3 region: CASGEQGALNQPQHF. The CDR3 DNA follows: TGTGCCAGCGGGGAACAGGGCGCCCTCAATCAGCCCCAGCATTTT.

This chain links TRBV5-1 with TRBJ2-1; D perhaps matches TRBD1 (6 bases). The germline V and J ends were trimmed by 0 bases and 6 bases, with 13 bases remaining between them. Germline-derived CDR1 and CDR2 are SGHRS and YFSETQ. This CDR3 is 15 amino acids long. This CDR3 reads CASSLGQGFTNEQFF. The CDR3 DNA is TGCGCCAGCAGCTTGGGGCAGGGGTTTACCAATGAGCAGTTCTTC.

This chain joins TRBV7-8 and TRBJ1-2, with 12 bases lining up with TRBD1. This CDR3 is 16 amino acids long. Unmatched junction bases numbered 11, after V lost 4 bases and J lost 8 bases. The germline CDR1 and CDR2 sequences are SGHVS and FQNEAQ. In DNA form, the CDR3 reads TGTGCCAGCAGCTCGACCTCGGGACAGGGGGCGCGAGGCTACACCTTC. Protein sequence: CASSSTSGQGARGYTF.

The rearrangement uses TRBV18 and TRBJ2-5; possibly TRBD2 for D (5 bases). Trimming left V 2 bases short and J 2 bases short, with 15 bases between. Germline V lookup: CDR1 KGHSH, CDR2 LQKENI. The length of the CDR3 is 16 residues. The CDR3 loop is CASSPELGSGQETQYF. CDR3 nucleotide sequence: TGTGCCAGCTCACCAGAGCTAGGAAGCGGTCAAGAGACCCAGTACTTC. Using reference TRBV18 and TRBJ2-5 for the parts outside the CDR3, the full variable domain is NAGVMQNPRHLVRRRGQEARLRCSPMKGHSHVYWYRQLPEEGLKFMVYLQKENIIDESGMPKERFSAEFPKEGPSILRIQQVVRGDSAAYFCASSPELGSGQETQYFGPGTRLLVL.

This chain connects TRBV6-1 to TRBJ2-2; D perhaps matches TRBD1 (5 bases). Looked up from germline, CDR1 is MNHNS and CDR2 is SASEGT. V was shortened by 0 bases and J by 7 bases, with 12 bases between the two germline ends. The CDR3 has 15 amino acids. CDR3 residues: CASSEASRGGGELFF. The CDR3 DNA reads as TGTGCCAGCAGTGAAGCTAGTAGGGGTGGCGGGGAGCTGTTTTTT.

The chain uses TRBV5-1 and TRBJ2-5; 9 bases are shared with TRBD2. The trim removed 0 bases at V and 0 bases at J, leaving 3 bases unmatched. The germline V gene encodes CDR1 SGHRS and CDR2 YFSETQ. The CDR3 length is 16 residues. The CDR3 loop is CASSLASGAYQETQYF. The DNA for the CDR3 is TGCGCCAGCAGCTTGGCTAGCGGGGCCTACCAAGAGACCCAGTACTTC.

This sequence joins TRBV7-8 and TRBJ1-2, with D possibly matching TRBD1 (5 bases). The germline CDR1 and CDR2 sequences are SGHVS and FQNEAQ. This CDR3 contains 14 residues. The V end lost 5 bases, the J end lost 8 bases, and 18 bases lay between the germline ends. This CDR3 is CASSPSGHENGYTF. In DNA form, the CDR3 reads TGTGCCAGCAGCCCTTCAGGACATGAGAACGGCTACACCTTC.

The J gene is TRBJ2-7, the V gene TRBV30; 7 positions match TRBD2. CDR1 GTSNPN and CDR2 SVGIG come from the germline V gene (reference sequence). The V gene end was trimmed by 4 bases and the J gene end by 3 bases; junction bases not matched to a gene: 12. The CDR3 is 15 residues long. The CDR3 bases are TGTGCCTGGACCGTCGGTCCTAGCGGTGGCTACGAGCAGTACTTC. This codes for CAWTVGPSGGYEQYF.

This clone is a singleton in its sample. CDR3 loop: CASSTTHTGELFF. The CDR3 DNA follows: TGTGCCAGCTCAACTACACACACCGGGGAGCTGTTTTTT. The V call is TRBV18, the J call TRBJ2-2; D gene ambiguous. This CDR3 region has 13 residues. V dropped 5 bases and J dropped 3 bases, with 7 bases sitting between them. Germline CDR1 reads KGHSH; CDR2 reads LQKENI.

This rearrangement joins TRBV9 to TRBJ1-1; D not resolved. The CDR3 covers 14 residues. The V gene's germline CDR1 is SGDLS and CDR2 YYNGEE. Trimming cost V 0 bases and J 7 bases, with 13 bases left between them. CDR3 in DNA: TGTGCCAGCAGCGTAGGGGTCGGGAATTATGAAGCTTTCTTT. Translation: CASSVGVGNYEAFF.

The chain combines TRBV6-1 with TRBJ2-7, with a tentative D call TRBD2 (5 bases). Germline assignment: CDR1 MNHNS and CDR2 SASEGT. V dropped 0 bases and J dropped 9 bases, with 15 bases sitting between them. CDR3 length: 14 amino acids. The CDR3 protein is CASSEAFPMAGQYF. The CDR3, as DNA: TGTGCCAGCAGTGAAGCGTTTCCCATGGCGGGGCAGTACTTC.

This chain uses TRBV7-3 with TRBJ2-5; 7 positions match TRBD1. The V segment lost 5 bases and the J segment 1 base; nucleotides outside the gene matches: 7. The V gene's germline CDR1 is SGHTA and CDR2 FQGTGA. The CDR3 contains 15 residues. For the CDR3, the DNA is TGTGCCAGCAGCACTGGACAGGCGTTCCAAGAGACCCAGTACTTC. Protein product: CASSTGQAFQETQYF.

The table lists this clone with a few counts. V and J are TRBV14 and TRBJ2-5; D is unresolved. This CDR3 contains 15 residues. Germline V lookup: CDR1 SGHDN, CDR2 FVKESK. V gave up 1 base and J gave up 2 bases, with 11 bases separating them. CDR3 sequence reads: CASSQARRWQETQYF. In nucleotides, the CDR3 is TGTGCCAGCAGCCAAGCCCGGCGGTGGCAAGAGACCCAGTACTTC.

V and J are TRBV6-1 and TRBJ2-7; D not resolved. Germline V lookup: CDR1 MNHNS, CDR2 SASEGT. With 0 bases removed from V and 5 bases from J, the gap between germline ends came to 11 bases. The CDR3 is 14 residues long. The CDR3 sequence: CASSEAAGSDEQYF. The CDR3 DNA sequence: TGTGCCAGCAGTGAAGCAGCCGGGTCTGACGAGCAGTACTTC.

A single count supports this clone. The CDR3 bases are TGTGCCAGCAGCTACCGGACTTCCTACGAGCAGTACTTC. Protein sequence: CASSYRTSYEQYF. The gene calls are TRBV5-6 and TRBJ2-7; TRBD2 is a possible D gene (5 bases). Per the germline V gene, CDR1 is SGHDT and CDR2 is YYEEEE. CDR3 length: 13 amino acids. The V gene lost 3 bases and the J gene lost 1 base, with 8 bases spanning the gap.

The chain combines TRBV27 with TRBJ1-2; possibly TRBD1 for D (6 bases). Germline CDR1 and CDR2: MNHEY and SMNVEV (reference sequence). There are 13 residues in the CDR3. Trimming removed 5 bases from V and 10 bases from J, with 17 bases in between. This CDR3 reads CASSSRGGSDYTF. As DNA, the CDR3 is TGTGCCAGCAGTAGCCGTGGGGGCTCTGACTACACCTTC.

The chain employs TRBV30 and TRBJ2-1; no firm D call. Germline CDR1 reads GTSNPN; CDR2 reads SVGIG (reference sequence). This CDR3 contains 13 residues. The V end lost 2 bases, the J end lost 6 bases, and 11 bases lay between the germline ends. CDR3 protein: CAWSPGPFNEQFF. The CDR3 DNA is TGTGCCTGGAGTCCGGGTCCTTTCAATGAGCAGTTCTTC.

The CDR3 loop is CATSREGANQPQHF. The CDR3 DNA is TGTGCCACCAGCAGAGAAGGGGCCAATCAGCCCCAGCATTTT. The chain has TRBV15 and TRBJ1-5, with D tentatively TRBD1 (5 bases). CDR1 and CDR2 from the germline V gene are LNHNV and YYDKDF (reference sequence). CDR3 length equals 14 residues. V gave up 0 bases and J gave up 3 bases, with 6 bases separating them. Supplemented by reference TRBV15 and TRBJ1-5, the full variable domain reads DAMVIQNPRYQVTQFGKPVTLSCSQTLNHNVMYWYQQKSSQAPKLLFHYYDKDFNNEADTPDNFQSRRPNTSFCFLDIRSPGLGDTAMYLCATSREGANQPQHFGDGTRLSIL.